These T cell receptor beta chains were read from a single sample in a study of response to subunit inactivated influenza vaccine. TCRdb re-derived calls from the RT-PCR reads in MiXCR, one entry per CDR3 protein. This sample carries about 780,000 distinct CDR3 sequences, less than 20% of them seen once, and the ten largest clones take approximately 10%. This specimen consisted of PBMCs from blood, obtained 5 days after vaccination. The origin of the receptors is a man between 50 and 59 years old who received an inactivated influenza vaccine. Each CDR3 is given with its conserved first and last residue. A D gene is named only where the DNA matches it firmly. Clone size is shown for a subset of rows, as once, few, many or a class of expanded clone.

D gene	V gene	J gene	clone size	CDR3 protein	CDR3 DNA
.	TRBV25-1	TRBJ2-1	.	CASSESGGGYNEQFF	TGTGCCAGCAGTGAATCCGGAGGGGGCTACAATGAGCAGTTCTTC
.	TRBV3-1	TRBJ1-2	.	CASSQGQLTLGYTF	TGTGCCAGCAGCCAAGGACAACTCACACTTGGCTACACCTTC
TRBD2	TRBV7-9	TRBJ2-1	many	CASSSLRLATYNEQFF	TGTGCCAGCAGCTCCCTTAGACTAGCCACCTACAATGAGCAGTTCTTC
TRBD1	TRBV7-2	TRBJ2-2	.	CASSPGQGASTGELFF	TGTGCCAGCAGCCCAGGACAGGGGGCTTCCACCGGGGAGCTGTTTTTT
.	TRBV2	TRBJ2-5	many	CASSDQTLVGTQYF	TGTGCCAGCAGTGACCAAACACTCGTAGGGACCCAGTACTTC
.	TRBV29-1	TRBJ2-7	.	CSVEDPPGKGHYEQYF	TGCAGCGTTGAAGATCCGCCCGGGAAAGGCCACTACGAGCAGTACTTC
.	TRBV6-6	TRBJ2-7	few	CASKGRHEQYF	TGTGCCAGCAAGGGGCGGCACGAGCAGTACTTC
TRBD2	TRBV20-1	TRBJ2-7	few	CSASSGRISSYEQYF	TGCAGTGCTTCTAGCGGGAGGATAAGCTCCTACGAGCAGTACTTC
.	TRBV20-1	TRBJ1-6	.	CSAGGQPNSPLHF	TGCAGTGCTGGAGGACAACCGAATTCACCCCTCCACTTT
TRBD2	TRBV19	TRBJ2-7	.	CASSLEREGRYEQYF	TGTGCCAGTAGTCTCGAGCGGGAGGGCCGGTACGAGCAGTACTTC
.	TRBV29-1	TRBJ2-5	many	CSVERRGRETQYF	TGCAGCGTTGAGCGGAGGGGGCGAGAGACCCAGTACTTC
.	TRBV11-2	TRBJ2-1	.	CASSAYEQFF	TGTGCCAGCAGCGCATACGAGCAGTTCTTC
.	TRBV5-1	TRBJ2-1	few	CASSRGETKEQFF	TGCGCCAGCAGCCGGGGCGAGACGAAGGAGCAGTTCTTC
.	TRBV7-9	TRBJ2-4	once	CASSSDTQVQYF	TGTGCCAGCAGCTCCGACACCCAGGTTCAGTACTTC
TRBD1	TRBV20-1	TRBJ1-2	once	CSARGRNRGPNYGYTF	TGCAGTGCTAGAGGCCGAAACAGGGGACCCAACTATGGCTACACCTTC
.	TRBV7-9	TRBJ2-7	once	CASSTATGRASYEQYF	TGTGCCAGCAGCACCGCGACAGGGAGGGCGTCCTACGAGCAGTACTTC
TRBD2	TRBV5-5	TRBJ2-7	.	CASSLASGSGEEQYF	TGTGCCAGCAGCTTGGCCTCGGGGAGCGGGGAGGAGCAGTACTTC
.	TRBV7-8	TRBJ2-7	many	CASSSLRGTYEQYF	TGTGCCAGCAGCTCCTTAAGGGGAACCTACGAGCAGTACTTC
TRBD1	TRBV6-1	TRBJ2-7	.	CASTGDRAISYEQYF	TGTGCCAGTACTGGGGACAGGGCGATTTCCTACGAGCAGTACTTC
.	TRBV5-5	TRBJ2-5	.	CASSLAGTDQETQYF	TGTGCCAGCAGCTTGGCCGGGACGGATCAAGAGACCCAGTACTTC
.	TRBV4-2	TRBJ1-1	few	CASSQDRGEQAFF	TGTGCCAGCAGCCAAGATAGGGGGGAGCAGGCTTTCTTT
TRBD1	TRBV3-1	TRBJ2-7	.	CASSQDGTGIPYEQYF	TGTGCCAGCAGCCAAGACGGGACAGGGATTCCCTACGAGCAGTACTTC
.	TRBV21-1	TRBJ2-2	few	CASSKGNINTGELFF	TGTGCCAGCAGCAAAGGCAATATCAACACCGGGGAGCTGTTTTTT
.	TRBV7-9	TRBJ2-2	.	CASSLHENTGELFF	TGTGCCAGCAGCTTACACGAGAACACCGGGGAGCTGTTTTTT